These 30 T cell receptor beta chains were sequenced from one sample in a study of blood T cell repertoires in COVID-19. Produced via immunoSEQ multiplex PCR; TCRdb's table is partial and in-frame only. The sample has fewer than 250,000 clones; around 86% are singletons. Specimen: PBMCs or T cells enriched from blood (not recorded which). All receptors come from a woman in her thirties or forties with acute COVID-19.

This chain connects TRBV25-1 to TRBJ2-1, with 8 bases fitting TRBD1. CDR3 length equals 15 residues. Trimming took 7 bases from V and 1 from J; bases not matched to a gene: 6. Germline V gene data show CDR1 as MGHDK and CDR2 as SYGVNS. The CDR3 sequence is CASTSDRASYNEQFF. The DNA for the CDR3 is TGTGCCAGCACCTCGGACAGGGCTTCCTACAATGAGCAGTTCTTC. Complete variable domain (other parts from reference TRBV25-1 and TRBJ2-1): EADIYQTPRYLVIGTGKKITLECSQTMGHDKMYWYQQDPGMELHLIHYSYGVNSTEKGDLSSESTVSRIRTEHFPLTLESARPSHTSQYLCASTSDRASYNEQFFGPGTRLTVL.

This clone occurred a few times. V usage is TRBV7-9 and J usage is TRBJ2-7, with TRBD2 matching 13 bases. Trimming removed 4 bases from V and 1 base from J; junction bases left unmatched: 7. Germline assignment: CDR1 SEHNR and CDR2 FQNEAQ (reference sequence). CDR3 size: 17 residues. CDR3 coding DNA: TGTGCCAGCAGCTCCGGACTAGCGGGAGAACTTTCCTACGAGCAGTACTTC. This gives the protein CASSSGLAGELSYEQYF.

The chain combines TRBV24-1 with TRBJ2-1; 9 bases are shared with TRBD2. Trimming at V came to 1 base and at J to 6 bases, leaving 6 bases not matched to a gene. The CDR3 extends over 16 amino acids. The germline V gene encodes CDR1 KGHDR and CDR2 SFDVKD. The CDR3 DNA reads as TGTGCCACCAGTGATTTTGCTAGCGGGACGTCCAATGAGCAGTTCTTC. This translates into CATSDFASGTSNEQFF.

The J gene is TRBJ2-5, the V gene TRBV20-1; D remains ambiguous. Germline V gene lookup returns CDR1 DFQATT and CDR2 SNEGSKA (reference sequence). The germline V and J ends were trimmed by 8 bases and 3 bases, with 7 bases remaining between them. The CDR3 contains 10 residues. The CDR3 nucleotides read TGCAGTCTCTATAAAGAGACCCAGTACTTC. This translates into CSLYKETQYF.

The chain couples TRBV4-1 to TRBJ1-6; tentative D call: TRBD1 (5 bases). The CDR3 contains 16 residues. From germline, CDR1 is MGHRA and CDR2 YSYEKL. V shed 4 bases and J shed 7 bases, with 17 bases lying between them. The CDR3 nucleotides read TGCGCCAGCAGCCCCGGGGGGGGAATAGGGAATTCACCCCTCCACTTT. The encoded protein is CASSPGGGIGNSPLHF.

The chain is built from TRBV5-1 and TRBJ1-4, with no clear D. Germline V gene sequence: CDR1 SGHRS, CDR2 YFSETQ. The CDR3 runs to 13 residues. The V and J ends lost 5 bases and 0 bases respectively, with 5 bases between them. CDR3 bases: TGCGCCAGCAGAGAGACAACTAATGAAAAACTGTTTTTT. It translates to CASRETTNEKLFF.

V usage is TRBV3-1 (or the pseudogene TRBV3-2) and J usage is TRBJ2-2; the match to TRBD2 covers 7 bases. The CDR3 sequence is 14 residues long. Germline CDR1 is LGHDT and CDR2 is YNNKEL (reference sequence). V dropped 4 bases and J dropped 5; count of bases not matched to a gene: 4. CDR3 DNA: TGTGCCAGCAGCCCTACTAGCGCAACCGGGGAGCTGTTTTTT. Encoded protein: CASSPTSATGELFF.

The chain recombines TRBV3-1 (or the pseudogene TRBV3-2) with TRBJ2-2; 7 positions match TRBD2. Germline assignment: CDR1 LGHDT and CDR2 YNNKEL (reference sequence). V shed 1 base and J 4 bases; nucleotides not matched to a gene: 9. This CDR3 is 17 amino acids long. The CDR3 nucleotides are TGTGCCAGCAGCCAAGCATTGGGCGGGAGATCCACCGGGGAGCTGTTTTTT. Its protein is CASSQALGGRSTGELFF.

This sequence joins TRBV28 and TRBJ1-5; D is possibly TRBD1 (5 bases). The V gene lost 2 bases and the J gene lost 2 bases, with 13 bases spanning the gap. Looked up from germline, CDR1 is MDHEN and CDR2 is SYDVKM. The CDR3 spans 16 residues. The CDR3, as DNA: TGTGCCAGCAGTTTACCCGCGGGGGGTGGCAATCAGCCCCAGCATTTT. It is translated as CASSLPAGGGNQPQHF. Filled out from reference TRBV28 and TRBJ1-5, the complete variable domain reads DVKVTQSSRYLVKRTGEKVFLECVQDMDHENMFWYRQDPGLGLRLIYFSYDVKMKEKGDIPEGYSVSREKKERFSLILESASTNQTSMYLCASSLPAGGGNQPQHFGDGTRLSIL.

In its sample, this clone was seen many times. This rearrangement joins TRBV25-1 to TRBJ2-7; 9 nucleotides agree with TRBD1. Looked up from germline, CDR1 is MGHDK and CDR2 is SYGVNS. The CDR3 spans 15 residues. The V segment lost 2 bases and the J segment 3 bases; nucleotides outside the gene matches: 5. CDR3 bases: TGTGCCAGCAGTGAAGGGAACAGGGGGCTCTACGAGCAGTACTTC. Translated: CASSEGNRGLYEQYF.

J is TRBJ2-1 and V is TRBV24-1, with TRBD2 as a possible D gene (7 bases). Trimming stripped 12 bases from V and 6 bases from J, with 20 bases between. CDR1 and CDR2 from the germline V gene are KGHDR and SFDVKD. The CDR3 loop spans 14 amino acids. CDR3 amino acids: CASEGGGGANEQFF. Written as DNA, the CDR3 is TGTGCCTCCGAAGGGGGGGGAGGGGCCAATGAGCAGTTCTTC.

The J gene is TRBJ2-1, the V gene TRBV4-3, with TRBD2 matching 10 bases. The CDR3 is 17 residues long. J gave up 2 bases and V 3 bases, and 7 bases lay outside the gene matches. CDR1 and CDR2 from the germline V gene are LGHNA and YSLEER. The CDR3 here is CASSQSGTSGTYNEQFF. The CDR3, as DNA: TGCGCCAGCAGCCAGTCAGGAACTAGCGGGACCTACAATGAGCAGTTCTTC.

On this clone: At one end, the junction sequence differs from germline, possibly due to a read error. The chain couples TRBV7-2 to TRBJ2-5, with D uncertain. This CDR3 has 11 residues. Germline V CDR1 and CDR2: SGHTA, FQGNSA. The CDR3 bases are TGTGCCAGCAGCATTGAAGAGAGCCAGTACTTC. Residues: CASSIEESQYF.

The V and J genes are TRBV5-1 and TRBJ1-5; maybe TRBD1 (6 bases). Trimming removed 4 bases from V and 4 bases from J, with 9 bases in between. The CDR3 totals 13 residues. Germline CDR1 SGHRS, CDR2 YFSETQ. The CDR3 loop is CASSQTGNQPQHF. The CDR3, as DNA: TGCGCCAGCAGCCAGACAGGAAATCAGCCCCAGCATTTT.

The gene calls are TRBV6-5 and TRBJ2-7; D gene uncertain. The CDR3 contains 13 residues. CDR1 MNHEY and CDR2 SVGAGI come from the germline V gene. The germline V and J ends were trimmed by 8 bases and 3 bases, with 14 bases remaining between them. This CDR3 reads CASRPGRLYEQYF. The CDR3 coding sequence is TGTGCCAGCCGCCCAGGTCGGCTCTACGAGCAGTACTTC.

This clone was seen once. The rearrangement uses TRBV19 and TRBJ1-5, with TRBD1 identical over 11 bases. Per germline, CDR1 LNHDA and CDR2 SQIVND (reference sequence). The CDR3 sequence is 19 residues long. Losses at the gene ends were 8 bases for V and 7 bases for J; bases not matched to a gene: 22. The CDR3, as DNA: TGTGCCAGTCGGGACAGGGGGTTGTCCAATCTAAGGGGGAAGCAGCCCCAGCATTTT. Amino acid sequence: CASRDRGLSNLRGKQPQHF.

The V call is TRBV7-2, the J call TRBJ2-3, with D perhaps matching TRBD1 (5 bases). From germline, CDR1 is SGHTA and CDR2 FQGNSA. Trimming shortened V by 2 bases and J by 7 bases, and 7 bases separated the two germline ends. This CDR3 has 12 residues. The CDR3 spells CASSLSGYTQYF. CDR3 in DNA: TGTGCCAGCAGCTTATCAGGGTATACGCAGTATTTT.

The V call is TRBV11-3, the J call TRBJ2-7, with D possibly matching TRBD1 (5 bases). There are 12 residues in the CDR3. The V gene lost 5 bases and the J gene lost 5 bases, with 10 bases spanning the gap. The germline V gene has CDR1 SGHNT and CDR2 YENEEA. The CDR3 loop is CASSLDSDEQYF. The CDR3 DNA is TGTGCCAGCAGCCTCGACAGTGACGAGCAGTACTTC.

V and J are TRBV28 and TRBJ1-3; D gene uncertain. CDR3 length equals 13 residues. Germline CDR1 and CDR2: MDHEN and SYDVKM. The V end lost 2 bases, the J end lost 3 bases, and 5 bases lay between the germline ends. The CDR3 DNA reads as TGTGCCAGCAGTTTAGGGCTTGGAAACACCATATATTTT. Translation gives CASSLGLGNTIYF.

V usage is TRBV9 and J usage is TRBJ2-4; 7 positions agree with TRBD2. Germline assignment: CDR1 SGDLS and CDR2 YYNGEE. Trimming took 6 bases from V and 9 from J; bases not matched to a gene: 6. The CDR3 consists of 12 residues. The CDR3 bases are TGTGCCAGCACCCCTGGGGGGGGCATTCAGTACTTC. Amino acid sequence: CASTPGGGIQYF.

As to this clone: Mismatch with germline at one junction end may stem from a read error. The chain recombines TRBV23-1 with TRBJ1-4; 9 nucleotides match TRBD1. TRBV23-1 is an ORF; its function is uncertain. CDR3 length: 16 amino acids. CDR3 protein: CASSPGTGILGGKTVF. The CDR3, as DNA: TGCGCCAGCAGCCCCGGGACAGGGATTCTCGGAGGGAAAACTGTTTTT.

This chain connects TRBV24-1 to TRBJ2-7; D not resolved. The CDR3 runs 13 residues. Germline V lookup: CDR1 KGHDR, CDR2 SFDVKD. Deletions cut 5 bases from V and 4 bases from J, with 11 bases between. The CDR3 sequence: CATSAPPLYEQYF. In DNA form, the CDR3 reads TGTGCCACCAGTGCCCCCCCTTTATACGAGCAGTACTTC.

J is TRBJ1-1 and V is TRBV24-1; D gene ambiguous. With 3 bases removed from V and 1 base from J, the gap between germline ends came to 8 bases. The CDR3 totals 14 residues. CDR1 KGHDR and CDR2 SFDVKD come from the germline V gene. The CDR3, as DNA: TGTGCCACCAGTGATGGCGGGAGGAACACTGAAGCTTTCTTT. Translated: CATSDGGRNTEAFF.

This chain connects TRBV19 to TRBJ1-5, with 9 bases matching TRBD1. The CDR3 is 15 amino acids. CDR1 is LNHDA and CDR2 is SQIVND in the germline V gene (reference sequence). The ends lost 10 bases at V and 4 bases at J; junction bases unmatched: 11. The CDR3 nucleotides read TGTGCCACCAAGGCCGGGACAGGGCTAAATCAGCCCCAGCATTTT. This encodes CATKAGTGLNQPQHF.

The gene calls are TRBV15 and TRBJ2-1; 7 bases are a match to TRBD1. The V segment lost 3 bases and the J segment 15 bases; nucleotides outside the gene matches: 8. This CDR3 is built from 12 residues. Germline-derived CDR1 and CDR2 are LNHNV and YYDKDF (reference sequence). The CDR3 region is CATSRPGQIPFF. DNA for the CDR3: TGTGCCACCAGCAGGCCGGGACAGATTCCGTTCTTC.

The rearrangement uses TRBV9 and TRBJ1-2, with 8 bases fitting TRBD1. The trim removed 4 bases at V and 4 bases at J, leaving 6 bases unmatched. The CDR3 has 14 residues. The V gene's germline CDR1 is SGDLS and CDR2 YYNGEE. Written as DNA, the CDR3 is TGTGCCAGCAGCCTTGGACAGGGTAGCTATGGCTACACCTTC. It is translated as CASSLGQGSYGYTF.

V usage is TRBV11-1 and J usage is TRBJ1-5; 9 positions agree with TRBD1. The CDR3 consists of 13 residues. Germline assignment: CDR1 SGHAT and CDR2 FQDESV (reference sequence). V dropped 5 bases and J dropped 8; count of bases not matched to a gene: 4. DNA of the CDR3: TGTGCCAGCAGCGTAGACAGGGGGGAGCCCCAGCATTTT. It specifies CASSVDRGEPQHF.

This clone was counted only a few times. V is TRBV5-1 and J is TRBJ2-2; 8 bases align to TRBD1. The CDR3 totals 16 residues. The germline V gene encodes CDR1 SGHRS and CDR2 YFSETQ. Trimming cost V 7 bases and J 2 bases; bases outside gene matches: 10. Written as DNA, the CDR3 is TGCGCCAGCCGCAGCTCCAGGGGGCGCAACACCGGGGAGCTGTTTTTT. This gives the protein CASRSSRGRNTGELFF.

The chain is built from TRBV7-7 and TRBJ2-3; 9 nucleotides align to TRBD2. CDR3 length: 14 amino acids. Germline assignment: CDR1 SSHAT and CDR2 FNYEAQ (reference sequence). Trimming took 4 bases from V and 3 from J; bases not matched to a gene: 2. As DNA, the CDR3 is TGTGCCAGCAGCTCAAGCGGGAGGACAGATACGCAGTATTTT. Its protein product is CASSSSGRTDTQYF.

This clone appeared a single time. The chain carries TRBV12-5 and TRBJ2-3, with 8 bases lining up with TRBD2. V gave up 5 bases and J gave up 2 bases; unmatched junction bases: 12. The CDR3 sequence is 17 residues long. Germline CDR1 is LGHNT and CDR2 is FRNRAP. The CDR3 DNA reads as TGTGCTAGTGGTCCCTCACCTAGCGGGTCACCCACAGATACGCAGTATTTT. Protein product: CASGPSPSGSPTDTQYF.